The 10 T cell receptor beta chains below all came from one sample that was sequenced in a study of T-cell memory formation after mild COVID-19. TCRdb re-derived calls from the 5' RACE reads in MiXCR, one entry per CDR3 protein. The table lists 300,000 or so distinct CDR3 sequences, roughly 15% of them singletons. The sequencing sample was made of PBMCs or a T cell subset sorted from them (not recorded which). The receptor source for this set is a man between 18 and 35 years old who had mild COVID-19 (a few samples of this study predate the infection). Cell type and time point are not known.

V is TRBV5-1 and J is TRBJ1-3; TRBD1 matches at 8 bases. This CDR3 is 14 amino acids long. Trimming removed 1 base from V and 7 bases from J; junction bases left unmatched: 4. Germline V lookup: CDR1 SGHRS, CDR2 YFSETQ. DNA for the CDR3: TGCGCCAGCAGCTTGACAGGGGGAGATAACACCATATATTTT. This gives the protein CASSLTGGDNTIYF. Variable domain in full (rest from reference TRBV5-1 and TRBJ1-3): KAGVTQTPRYLIKTRGQQVTLSCSPISGHRSVSWYQQTPGQGLQFLFEYFSETQRNKGNFPGRFSGRQFSNSRSEMNVSTLELGDSALYLCASSLTGGDNTIYFGEGSWLTVV.

In this sample, this clonotype turned up a few times. The V gene is TRBV7-2, the J gene TRBJ2-5; TRBD1 matches 8 bases. The CDR3 runs to 14 residues. The J segment lost 4 bases and the V segment lost 4 bases, leaving 5 bases of the junction unmatched. Germline CDR1 reads SGHTA; CDR2 reads FQGNSA. CDR3 sequence reads: CASSYPGGGETQYF. The CDR3 nucleotides read TGTGCCAGCAGCTACCCAGGGGGCGGAGAGACCCAGTACTTC.

This clonotype was recorded a few times. This sequence joins TRBV6-5 and TRBJ2-7, with D perhaps matching TRBD1 (6 bases). The CDR3 consists of 15 residues. V was trimmed by 3 bases and J by 1 base, leaving 13 bases between them. Germline CDR1 reads MNHEY; CDR2 reads SVGAGI. In DNA form, the CDR3 reads TGTGCCAGCAGTTATGGGACAAGGGTGTCCTACGAGCAGTACTTC. This encodes CASSYGTRVSYEQYF.

The gene calls are TRBV20-1 and TRBJ2-1; D remains unclear. The germline gives CDR1 DFQATT, CDR2 SNEGSKA (reference sequence). With 0 bases removed from V and 7 bases from J, the gap between germline ends came to 22 bases. CDR3 length equals 17 residues. The CDR3 region is CSARDLRQTWDENEQFF. The CDR3 DNA is TGCAGTGCTAGAGATCTCAGGCAGACGTGGGATGAGAATGAGCAGTTCTTC.

There are a few counts of this clonotype. The chain joins TRBV7-9 to TRBJ2-5, with D possibly called TRBD1 or TRBD2 (7 bases each). The V and J ends lost 8 bases and 4 bases respectively, with 17 bases between them. CDR1 is SEHNR and CDR2 is FQNEAQ in the germline V gene (reference sequence). The CDR3 covers 14 residues. Here the CDR3 DNA reads TGTGCCAGCCGCGACCAGGGGGGGTCAGAGACCCAGTACTTC. Amino acids: CASRDQGGSETQYF. Full variable domain (remainder filled in from reference TRBV7-9 and TRBJ2-5): DTGVSQNPRHKITKRGQNVTFRCDPISEHNRLYWYRQTLGQGPEFLTYFQNEAQLEKSRLLSDRFSAERPKGSFSTLEIQRTEQGDSAMYLCASRDQGGSETQYFGPGTRLLVL.

The chain is built from TRBV12-3 or TRBV12-4 and TRBJ2-7; D perhaps matches TRBD1 (6 bases). The CDR3 runs to 13 residues. Trimming removed 6 bases from V and 4 bases from J, with 13 bases in between. The chain's CDR3 is CASSKNGQYEQYV. DNA for the CDR3: TGTGCCAGCAGCAAAAACGGACAGTACGAGCAGTACGTC.

This clonotype was recorded a few times. The rearrangement uses TRBV5-1 and TRBJ1-2, with 8 positions matching TRBD1. The CDR3 extends over 15 amino acids. Trimming took 0 bases from V and 7 from J; bases not matched to a gene: 8. Germline loops: CDR1 SGHRS, CDR2 YFSETQ. For the CDR3, the DNA is TGCGCCAGCAGCTTGGCAGTAATGGACAGGGCTGGCTACACCTTC. It codes for CASSLAVMDRAGYTF.

This chain links TRBV5-6 with TRBJ2-1; no firm D call. V lost 2 bases, J lost 9 bases, and 6 bases lay in between. The CDR3 is 11 amino acids. The germline V gene has CDR1 SGHDT and CDR2 YYEEEE. The CDR3 DNA reads TGTGCCAGCAGCTTTGGCACTGAGCAGTTCTTC. It encodes CASSFGTEQFF. The full variable domain, its missing parts supplied by reference TRBV5-6 and TRBJ2-1, is DAGVTQSPTHLIKTRGQQVTLRCSPKSGHDTVSWYQQALGQGPQFIFQYYEEEERQRGNFPDRFSGHQFPNYSSELNVNALLLGDSALYLCASSFGTEQFFGPGTRLTVL.

The V gene is TRBV19, the J gene TRBJ2-3; no clear D. The germline V gene has CDR1 LNHDA and CDR2 SQIVND (reference sequence). The CDR3 covers 15 residues. Trimming took off 7 bases at V and 4 bases at J, with 18 bases between the two ends. As DNA, the CDR3 is TGTGCCAGTATGACTCGTCCCGGTCGGCCAGATACGCAGTATTTT. It codes for CASMTRPGRPDTQYF.

This clonotype was seen repeatedly, ten times or more. CDR3 coding DNA: TGCAGTGCGCGGACTAGCGGGGGAATAAAAGAGACCCAGTACTTC. This gives the protein CSARTSGGIKETQYF. The chain recombines TRBV20-1 with TRBJ2-5, with 13 bases that match TRBD2. V was pared by 6 bases and J by 3 bases, with 7 bases of the junction left unmatched. This CDR3 has 15 residues. Looked up from germline, CDR1 is DFQATT and CDR2 is SNEGSKA (reference sequence).